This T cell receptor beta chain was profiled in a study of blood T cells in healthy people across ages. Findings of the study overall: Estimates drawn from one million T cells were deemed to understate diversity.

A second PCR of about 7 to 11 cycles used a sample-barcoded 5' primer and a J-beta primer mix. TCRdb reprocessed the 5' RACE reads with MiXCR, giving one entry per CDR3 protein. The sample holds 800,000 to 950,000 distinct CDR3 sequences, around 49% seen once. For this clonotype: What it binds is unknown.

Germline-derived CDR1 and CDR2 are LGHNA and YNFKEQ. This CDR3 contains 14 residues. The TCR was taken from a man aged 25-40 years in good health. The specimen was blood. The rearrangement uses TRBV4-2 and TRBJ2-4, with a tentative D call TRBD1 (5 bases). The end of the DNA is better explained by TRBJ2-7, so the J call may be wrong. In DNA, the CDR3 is TGTGCCAGCAGCCAAGAGGACAAATCCTACGAGCAGTACTTC. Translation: CASSQEDKSYEQYF.